This TCR beta chain was retrieved from a study of radiation and T cells in renal cell carcinoma. Time point indicated: blood 2 weeks post-SBRT. Treatment described: 15 Gy SBRT to primary tumor, nephrectomy 4 weeks later. V lost 1 base and J 0 bases, leaving 6 bases between the germline ends. This CDR3 spans 15 amino acids. Germline CDR1 and CDR2: MGHRA and YSYEKL. The protocol was immunoSEQ multiplex PCR, while the TCRdb copy is restricted to in-frame clones and leaves out a portion. There are roughly 49,000 clones in the sample; about 80% occur only once, and around 31% lies in the top ten. This specimen was blood, taken from a patient whose treatment included radiotherapy and nephrectomy. This clonotype was obtained from a woman in her 70s with renal cell carcinoma. The rearrangement joins TRBV4-1 to TRBJ1-4; D remains unclear. CDR3 sequence reads: CASSQVPATNEKLFF. CDR3 nucleotide sequence: TGCGCCAGCAGCCAAGTCCCCGCAACTAATGAAAAACTGTTTTTT.